The 8 T cell receptor beta chains below all came from one sample that was sequenced in a study of blood T cell repertoires in COVID-19. The assay was immunoSEQ multiplex PCR, and TCRdb's table has in-frame clones only and misses some. The table has a few hundred thousand clones, about four fifths seen once. The sample comprised PBMCs or T cells enriched from blood (not recorded which). Receptors originate from a man aged 45-65 years who had recovered from COVID-19.

About this clone: In the same sample, other DNA sequences code for this CDR3. This chain links TRBV4-2 with TRBJ1-2, with D perhaps TRBD1 (5 bases). Germline assignment: CDR1 LGHNA and CDR2 YNFKEQ. Trimming removed 3 bases from V and 1 base from J, with 12 bases in between. This CDR3 comprises 15 residues. This CDR3 is CASSQGQGSNYGYTF. The DNA of the CDR3 is TGTGCCAGCAGCCAGGGGCAGGGCAGTAACTATGGCTACACCTTC.

This clone was seen a few times. Other DNA sequences in the same sample also yield this CDR3. This chain uses TRBV11-2 with TRBJ1-1; weak D call: TRBD1 (6 bases). This CDR3 is 14 amino acids long. Trimming took off 1 base at V and 2 bases at J, with 8 bases between the two ends. Germline values: CDR1 SGHAT, CDR2 FQNNGV. CDR3 in amino acids: CASSLGTANTEAFF. The CDR3 DNA follows: TGTGCCAGCAGCTTAGGGACAGCAAACACTGAAGCTTTCTTT.

The V call is TRBV18, the J call TRBJ1-3; D is unclear. Deletions cut 2 bases from V and 3 bases from J, with 11 bases between. Per the germline V gene, CDR1 is KGHSH and CDR2 is LQKENI. The CDR3 consists of 15 residues. The CDR3 protein is CASSPEQLFGNTIYF. CDR3 coding DNA: TGTGCCAGCTCACCAGAACAGCTCTTTGGAAACACCATATATTTT.

Only one count was recorded for this clone. This chain connects TRBV6-2 or TRBV6-3 to TRBJ2-7, with 9 bases identical to TRBD2. Germline V gene sequence: CDR1 MNHEY, CDR2 SVGEGT. CDR3 length: 11 residues. J was trimmed by 9 bases and V by 5 bases; bases with no gene match: 2. The chain's CDR3 is CASSEGLAQYF. The CDR3 DNA sequence: TGTGCCAGCAGTGAGGGACTAGCGCAGTACTTC.

In its sample, this clone was seen once. The chain employs TRBV28 and TRBJ1-1, with D perhaps TRBD1 (6 bases). V was clipped by 6 bases and J by 0 bases, with 8 bases between them. Germline V lookup: CDR1 MDHEN, CDR2 SYDVKM. The CDR3 is 13 amino acids. CDR3 loop: CASRRQVNTEAFF. The CDR3 DNA reads TGTGCCAGCAGGAGACAGGTGAACACTGAAGCTTTCTTT. The full variable domain, rest sourced from reference TRBV28 and TRBJ1-1, is DVKVTQSSRYLVKRTGEKVFLECVQDMDHENMFWYRQDPGLGLRLIYFSYDVKMKEKGDIPEGYSVSREKKERFSLILESASTNQTSMYLCASRRQVNTEAFFGQGTRLTVV.

This clone was seen just once. One junction end does not reproduce the germline sequence, and a read error may be involved. The rearrangement joins TRBV3-1 (or the pseudogene TRBV3-2) to TRBJ2-1; D not resolved. CDR3 length: 15 amino acids. Germline assignment: CDR1 LGHDT and CDR2 YNNKEL (reference sequence). Here the CDR3 reads CASSKDSSSYNEQFF. In DNA form, the CDR3 reads TGTGCCAGCAGCAAAGACTCGAGCTCCTACAATGAGCAGTTCTTC.

The chain has TRBV30 and TRBJ2-2; 9 nucleotides align to TRBD1. Per germline, CDR1 GTSNPN and CDR2 SVGIG (reference sequence). The J segment lost 9 bases and the V segment lost 1 base, leaving 6 bases of the junction unmatched. This CDR3 has 14 residues. The CDR3 reads CAWSGQGGRRELFF. As DNA, the CDR3 is TGTGCCTGGAGTGGACAGGGGGGTAGGCGGGAGCTGTTTTTT.

The chain has TRBV19 and TRBJ2-1; TRBD2 aligns across 12 bases. The CDR3 is 15 residues long. V was clipped by 10 bases and J by 9 bases; unmatched bases: 13. Germline CDR1 reads LNHDA; CDR2 reads SQIVND (reference sequence). CDR3 in amino acids: CATSPLAGGPSEQFF. The CDR3, as DNA: TGTGCCACCTCACCCCTAGCGGGAGGGCCGAGTGAGCAGTTCTTC. The whole variable domain, filled in from reference TRBV19 and TRBJ2-1, reads DGGITQSPKYLFRKEGQNVTLSCEQNLNHDAMYWYRQDPGQGLRLIYYSQIVNDFQKGDIAEGYSVSREKKESFPLTVTSAQKNPTAFYLCATSPLAGGPSEQFFGPGTRLTVL.